The following is a T cell receptor (beta chain) sequence with its context. The antigen remains undetermined. Libraries for naive CD8 T cells, which were made from approximately 20,000 to 980,000 sorted cells, drew on 10%, 30% or 50% of the RNA. These data come from a study of molecular identifiers for immune sequencing clone quantification. Both previously described methods and listed TCR primers were employed to make bulk TCR libraries. Via MiXCR, TCRdb re-called the PCR reads, giving one row per CDR3 protein. This sample carries over 600,000 distinct CDR3 sequences, 20% of them seen once, and the ten largest clones take 0.85% to 0.9%. This CDR3 is built from 15 residues. Germline loops: CDR1 SEHNR, CDR2 FQNEAQ (reference sequence). The V and J ends lost 4 bases and 4 bases, in that order; junction bases with no gene match: 4. Study-level findings and limits: Clones exceeding 20 RNA copies carried over 98% of effector molecules but under 1% of naive-cell molecules.

V usage is TRBV7-9 and J usage is TRBJ1-6, with 7 bases identical to TRBD1. Sequenced sample: naive CD8+ T cells from blood, with Jurkat cell RNA spiked in. Subset given: FACS-sorted CD8+CD4-CCR7+CD45RA+ naive T cells. This clonotype was sampled from a human donor in good health. Some libraries in this study had Jurkat cell RNA spiked in. The CDR3 sequence is CASSSDREYNSPLHF. The CDR3 DNA follows: TGTGCCAGCAGCTCTGACAGGGAGTATAATTCACCCCTCCACTTT.